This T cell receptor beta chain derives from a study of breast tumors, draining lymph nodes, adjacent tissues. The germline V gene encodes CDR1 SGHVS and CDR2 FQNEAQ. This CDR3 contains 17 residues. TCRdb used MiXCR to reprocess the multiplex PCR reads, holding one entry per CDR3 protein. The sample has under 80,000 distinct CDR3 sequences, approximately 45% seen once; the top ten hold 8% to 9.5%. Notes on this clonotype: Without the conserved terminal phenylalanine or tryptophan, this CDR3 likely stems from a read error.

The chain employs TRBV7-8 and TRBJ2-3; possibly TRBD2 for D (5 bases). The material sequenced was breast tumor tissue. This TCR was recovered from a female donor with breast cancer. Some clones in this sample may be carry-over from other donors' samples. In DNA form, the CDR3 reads TGTGCCAGCAGCTACTTGGACTCTTGGTTACTCACAGATCCGCAGTATTCT. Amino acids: CASSYLDSWLLTDPQYS.